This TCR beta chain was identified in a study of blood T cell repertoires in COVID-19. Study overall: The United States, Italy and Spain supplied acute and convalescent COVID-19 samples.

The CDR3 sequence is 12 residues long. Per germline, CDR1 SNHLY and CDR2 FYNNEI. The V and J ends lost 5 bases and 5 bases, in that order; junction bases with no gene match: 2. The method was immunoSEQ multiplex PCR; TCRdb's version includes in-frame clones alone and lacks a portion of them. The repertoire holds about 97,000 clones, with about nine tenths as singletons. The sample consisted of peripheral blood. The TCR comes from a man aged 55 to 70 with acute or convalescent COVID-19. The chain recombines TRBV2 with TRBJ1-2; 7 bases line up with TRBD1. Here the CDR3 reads CASSSQGYGYTF. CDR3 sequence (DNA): TGTGCCAGCAGTTCACAGGGGTATGGCTACACCTTC.